The clone carrying this T cell receptor beta chain was counted at least ten times. Its antigen is unidentified. The CDR3 spans 14 residues. Trimming took 7 bases from V and 3 from J; bases not matched to a gene: 7. Per the germline V gene, CDR1 is SEHNR and CDR2 is FQNEAQ (reference sequence). The source of the sample is a study of human T cells and chemical hapten exposure. Overall study context: Throughout the approximately 25-week study, diphenylcyclopropenone was applied weekly to the patients' scalps. Overall study results and limits: Sensitizing with DPC caused no change in TCRs above 1 in 1000 frequency.

TCRdb used MiXCR to reprocess the RACE reads, holding one entry per CDR3 protein. The table records around 360,000 distinct CDR3 sequences, around 6% of them present only once. Time point denoted: patch test 2, 6 weeks after DPC sensitization. Treatment meaning: therapeutic diphenylcyclopropenone sensitization with weekly scalp DPC. Donors, patients with alopecia ranging from 18 to 70 years old and judged suitable for DPC, provided samples. The sequences come from whole blood, collected in connection with sensitization to the hapten diphenylcyclopropenone (DPC). The source is a woman aged 18-35 years with alopecia areata. Some clones in this sample may be carry-over from other donors' samples. This rearrangement joins TRBV7-9 to TRBJ1-1; 8 bases agree with TRBD1. The CDR3 reads CASTRPGGDTEAFF. The CDR3 DNA reads as TGTGCCAGCACCCGCCCAGGGGGCGACACTGAAGCTTTCTTT.